The rows below give T cell receptor beta chains drawn from one sample of a study of blood T cell repertoires in COVID-19. The repertoire was sequenced with immunoSEQ multiplex PCR; TCRdb's copy has only in-frame clones and lacks some. The table shows 84,000 or so clones, with roughly 80% occurring only once. Sequencing input: peripheral blood. These receptors came from a human donor in a cohort sampled during active COVID-19. Both conserved end residues are part of each CDR3. The D gene is left open where the match is weak. Clone sizes are given selectively: once, few, many, or a class where the clone is expanded.

clone size,D gene,J gene,V gene,CDR3 protein,CDR3 DNA
NA,TRBD1,TRBJ2-7,TRBV18,CASSPRTGVNNYEQYF,TGTGCCAGCTCACCCCGGACAGGGGTCAATAACTACGAGCAGTACTTC
NA,NA,TRBJ2-5,TRBV27,CASQHRCYRPVPGTQYF,TGTGCCTCTCAGCACCGTTGTTACAGGCCCGTCCCGGGGACCCAGTACTTC
NA,TRBD2,TRBJ2-7,TRBV29-1,CSVYLAGVYEQYF,TGCAGCGTTTATCTAGCGGGAGTCTACGAGCAGTACTTC
few,TRBD1,TRBJ1-5,TRBV19,CASSTRQGSLGQPQHF,TGTGCCAGTAGTACGAGACAGGGTTCATTAGGTCAGCCCCAGCATTTT
NA,NA,TRBJ1-1,TRBV18,CASSRGERTEAFF,TGTGCCAGCTCACGGGGGGAGCGAACTGAAGCTTTCTTT
NA,NA,TRBJ1-3,TRBV7-8,CASSTRDSRNTIYF,TGTGCCAGCAGCACCCGGGACTCCCGGAACACCATATATTTT
NA,TRBD2,TRBJ2-1,TRBV6-5,CATSALSGRYGEQFF,TGTGCCACCTCCGCGCTGAGCGGGAGGTATGGTGAGCAGTTCTTC
NA,TRBD2,TRBJ2-5,TRBV7-2,CASSLGTPGGETQYF,TGTGCCAGCAGCCTTGGGACTCCGGGGGGGGAGACCCAGTACTTC
NA,TRBD1,TRBJ2-1,TRBV20-1,CSASTGDEQFF,TGCAGTGCTAGTACAGGGGATGAGCAGTTCTTC
NA,NA,TRBJ1-2,TRBV28,CASSFYGKANYGYTF,TGTGCCAGCAGTTTTTACGGTAAAGCTAACTATGGCTACACCTTC
NA,NA,TRBJ2-5,TRBV11-2,CASSLVLQRIQETQYF,TGTGCCAGCAGCTTAGTTTTGCAGCGGATCCAAGAGACCCAGTACTTC
NA,TRBD1,TRBJ2-4,TRBV28,CASSGQGAAKNIQYF,TGTGCCAGCAGTGGTCAGGGGGCGGCCAAAAACATTCAGTACTTC
once,NA,TRBJ2-3,TRBV2,CASSGQATDTQYF,TGTGCCAGCAGTGGACAGGCTACAGATACGCAGTATTTT
NA,TRBD1,TRBJ2-7,TRBV6-4,CASSQSTGGQGLPRAYEQYF,TGTGCCAGCAGCCAATCTACCGGGGGACAGGGCCTTCCTAGGGCCTACGAGCAGTACTTC
few,NA,TRBJ1-3,TRBV6-5,CASSYSVAGGNTIYF,TGTGCCAGCAGTTACTCGGTCGCAGGGGGAAACACCATATATTTT
NA,NA,TRBJ1-1,TRBV28,CASSSPGGRTEAFF,TGTGCCAGCAGTTCCCCCGGGGGGAGGACTGAAGCTTTCTTT
NA,NA,TRBJ1-1,TRBV27,CASSLFGNTEAFF,TGTGCCAGCAGTTTATTCGGGAACACTGAAGCTTTCTTT
NA,TRBD1,TRBJ1-5,TRBV4-1,CASSQDQRTGYQPQHF,TGCGCCAGCAGCCAAGATCAAAGGACAGGGTATCAGCCCCAGCATTTT
once,TRBD2,TRBJ2-7,TRBV7-3,CASSLEMAGGQYEQYF,TGTGCCAGCAGCTTAGAAATGGCGGGAGGGCAATACGAGCAGTACTTC
few,NA,TRBJ1-1,TRBV7-2,CASSLKRRNTEAFF,TGTGCCAGCAGCTTAAAGCGGCGGAACACTGAAGCTTTCTTT
NA,NA,TRBJ1-1,TRBV29-1,CSGAIPGDTEAFF,TGCAGCGGTGCAATCCCGGGGGACACTGAAGCTTTCTTT
NA,TRBD1,TRBJ1-1,TRBV6-5,CASSYKWDREAFF,TGTGCCAGCAGTTACAAGTGGGACAGGGAAGCTTTCTTT
NA,NA,TRBJ2-7,TRBV7-2,CASSLARSYEQYF,TGTGCCAGCAGCTTAGCCAGGTCCTACGAGCAGTACTTC
NA,NA,TRBJ1-2,TRBV11-2,CASSLQARGYTF,TGTGCCAGCAGCTTACAAGCCCGAGGCTACACCTTC
NA,TRBD2,TRBJ2-1,TRBV27,CASTVTSGMYNEQFF,TGTGCCAGCACCGTGACTAGCGGGATGTACAATGAGCAGTTCTTC
NA,TRBD1,TRBJ1-2,TRBV7-8,CASSLELGTGVGYTF,TGTGCCAGCAGCTTAGAGCTGGGGACAGGGGTAGGCTACACCTTC
NA,NA,TRBJ2-6,TRBV6-5,CASSYRGSGANVLTF,TGTGCCAGCAGTTACCGAGGCTCTGGGGCCAACGTCCTGACTTTC
NA,TRBD2,TRBJ2-7,TRBV4-3,CASSRGRLAGGYEQYF,TGCGCCAGCAGCCGGGGTCGACTAGCGGGAGGATACGAGCAGTACTTC
NA,NA,TRBJ2-5,TRBV27,CASSLRGAQETQYF,TGTGCCAGCAGTTTACGCGGGGCCCAAGAGACCCAGTACTTC
NA,TRBD2,TRBJ2-3,TRBV27,CASSPRWSGSPDTQYF,TGTGCCAGCAGTCCTAGATGGAGCGGGAGCCCAGATACGCAGTATTTT
NA,TRBD2,TRBJ2-2,TRBV2,CAIGAGGVSGELFF,TGTGCCATCGGCGCGGGAGGGGTGTCCGGGGAGCTGTTTTTT
NA,TRBD1,TRBJ1-5,TRBV30,CAWSVPGQGASQPQHF,TGTGCCTGGAGTGTCCCGGGACAGGGGGCTAGTCAGCCCCAGCATTTT
NA,TRBD1,TRBJ1-2,TRBV7-3,CASSLTGVDGYTF,TGTGCCAGCAGCTTGACAGGGGTCGATGGCTACACCTTC
NA,NA,TRBJ2-2,TRBV25-1,CASSDISNTGELFF,TGTGCCAGCAGTGATATTTCGAACACCGGGGAGCTGTTTTTT
NA,NA,TRBJ2-5,TRBV3-1/TRBV3-2,CASSQDSASRETQYF,TGTGCCAGCAGCCAAGATAGCGCTAGCCGGGAGACCCAGTACTTC
NA,TRBD2,TRBJ2-1,TRBV9,CASSVGGLAGVYNEQFF,TGTGCCAGCAGCGTAGGTGGGCTAGCGGGAGTCTACAATGAGCAGTTCTTC
NA,NA,TRBJ1-5,TRBV7-8,CASSLYRSQPQHF,TGTGCCAGCAGCCTTTACAGGTCCCAGCCCCAGCATTTT
NA,NA,TRBJ2-1,TRBV9,CASSVDRVNEQFF,TGTGCCAGCAGCGTAGACAGGGTCAATGAGCAGTTCTTC
NA,NA,TRBJ2-1,TRBV4-2,CASSQDFPTGYNEQFF,TGTGCCAGCAGCCAAGATTTCCCAACGGGCTACAATGAGCAGTTCTTC
NA,NA,TRBJ1-5,TRBV7-9,CASSLDVGRQPQHF,TGTGCCAGCAGCTTAGACGTGGGCCGGCAGCCCCAGCATTTT
NA,TRBD2,TRBJ2-3,TRBV6-2/TRBV6-3,CASSYSTGLAGRSDTQYF,TGTGCCAGCAGTTACTCGACCGGGCTAGCGGGAAGGTCAGATACGCAGTATTTT
NA,TRBD2,TRBJ2-1,TRBV4-2,CASSQVTSGYNEQFF,TGTGCCAGCAGCCAAGTCACTAGCGGCTACAATGAGCAGTTCTTC
NA,NA,TRBJ1-2,TRBV28,CASSSIPAGVGYGYTF,TGTGCCAGCAGTTCAATACCTGCTGGAGTTGGCTATGGCTACACCTTC
NA,TRBD2,TRBJ2-3,TRBV28,CASSLTFPSGRGTDTQYF,TGTGCCAGCAGTTTAACTTTTCCTAGCGGGAGGGGCACAGATACGCAGTATTTT
NA,TRBD1,TRBJ1-2,TRBV6-1,CASSETGGPRRYGYTF,TGTGCCAGCAGTGAGACAGGGGGTCCCCGGCGGTATGGCTACACCTTC
few,NA,TRBJ2-6,TRBV10-3,CAISDPGGLSGANVLTF,TGTGCCATCAGTGATCCAGGGGGACTCTCTGGGGCCAACGTCCTGACTTTC
NA,NA,TRBJ2-7,TRBV7-9,CASSERGLDEQYF,TGTGCCAGCAGCGAACGCGGACTGGACGAGCAGTACTTC
few,TRBD2,TRBJ2-5,TRBV7-2,CASSPSGRAGETQYF,TGTGCCAGCAGCCCTAGCGGGAGGGCCGGGGAGACCCAGTACTTC
NA,TRBD1,TRBJ2-4,TRBV7-2,CASSSGTGNIQYF,TGTGCCAGCAGCTCCGGGACAGGGAACATTCAGTACTTC
NA,TRBD1,TRBJ1-2,TRBV28,CASSLGGTANYGYTF,TGTGCCAGCAGCCTAGGAGGGACAGCAAACTATGGCTACACCTTC
NA,TRBD1,TRBJ2-7,TRBV9,CASSVGQGTYEQYF,TGTGCCAGCAGCGTCGGACAGGGTACCTACGAGCAGTACTTC
NA,TRBD2,TRBJ2-6,TRBV30,CAWTRTSGRGGANVLTF,TGTGCCTGGACTCGGACTAGCGGGAGGGGTGGGGCCAACGTCCTGACTTTC
once,NA,TRBJ2-2,TRBV24-1,CATQNTGELFF,TGTGCCACTCAGAACACCGGGGAGCTGTTTTTT
NA,NA,TRBJ2-3,TRBV25-1,CASSFLTDTQYF,TGTGCCAGCAGTTTCTTAACAGATACGCAGTATTTT
NA,TRBD1,TRBJ2-2,TRBV18,CASSPRGQAQNAGELFF,TGTGCCAGCTCACCCAGGGGACAGGCCCAGAACGCCGGGGAGCTGTTTTTT
NA,NA,TRBJ1-1,TRBV7-2,CASTPPGQLNTEAFF,TGTGCCAGCACCCCCCCTGGGCAGCTGAACACTGAAGCTTTCTTT
NA,NA,TRBJ1-5,TRBV28,CASSLKWREQPQHF,TGTGCCAGCAGTTTAAAATGGAGGGAACAGCCCCAGCATTTT
NA,NA,TRBJ2-1,TRBV6-5,CASSFRGYNEQFF,TGTGCCAGCAGTTTTAGGGGTTACAATGAGCAGTTCTTC
NA,TRBD2,TRBJ2-3,TRBV6-1,CASSGRSGGTSGSADTQYF,TGTGCCAGCAGTGGTCGTTCTGGAGGGACTAGCGGGAGTGCAGATACGCAGTATTTT
NA,NA,TRBJ2-5,TRBV21-1,CASNPAAGGETQYF,TGTGCCAGCAACCCGGCCGCCGGGGGAGAGACCCAGTACTTC